The sequence of this TCR beta chain was determined in a study of blood T cell repertoires in COVID-19. Overall study context: COVID-19 samples from acute and convalescent phases originated in the United States, Italy and Spain. T cells, B-cell-depleted T cells, or PBMCs provided the cDNA or gDNA that served as material.

Original data processing: Estimated nucleated cell counts came from reference gene primer amplification. Generated by immunoSEQ multiplex PCR, the TCRdb table keeps only in-frame clones and is missing some. The V and J calls and the clone size are those of that table, but D and trimming were determined from the DNA. The data show 110,000 or so clones, about 88% seen once. V lost 5 bases to trimming and J lost 8 bases, with 15 bases between them. Germline CDR1 and CDR2: MNHEY and SMNVEV (reference sequence). This CDR3 is built from 13 residues. The V and J genes are TRBV27 and TRBJ1-2; weak D call: TRBD1 (6 bases). The specimen sequenced was peripheral blood. The clonotype comes from a woman in her seventies who had recovered from COVID-19. The CDR3 loop reads CASSGSRGAGYTF. The CDR3 nucleotides read TGTGCCAGCAGTGGATCGCGGGGGGCAGGCTACACCTTC.